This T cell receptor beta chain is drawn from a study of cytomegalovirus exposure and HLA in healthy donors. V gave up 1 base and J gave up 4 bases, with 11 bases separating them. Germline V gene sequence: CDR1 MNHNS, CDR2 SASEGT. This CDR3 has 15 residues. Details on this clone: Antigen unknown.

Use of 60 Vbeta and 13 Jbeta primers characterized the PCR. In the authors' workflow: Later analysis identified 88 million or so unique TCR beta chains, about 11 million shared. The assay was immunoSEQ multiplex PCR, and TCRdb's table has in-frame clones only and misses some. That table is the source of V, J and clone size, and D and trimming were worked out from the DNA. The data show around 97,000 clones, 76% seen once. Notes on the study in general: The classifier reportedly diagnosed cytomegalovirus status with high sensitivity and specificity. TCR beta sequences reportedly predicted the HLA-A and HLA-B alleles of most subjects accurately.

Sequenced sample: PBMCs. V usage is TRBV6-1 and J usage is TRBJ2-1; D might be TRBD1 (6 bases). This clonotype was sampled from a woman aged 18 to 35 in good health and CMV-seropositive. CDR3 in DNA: TGTGCCAGCAGTGAAGTAGGGGGAATATACAATGAGCAGTTCTTC. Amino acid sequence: CASSEVGGIYNEQFF.